The clone carrying this T cell receptor (beta chain) was seen a few times. Its antigen is undetermined. The authors made TCR cDNA by 5'RACE template switching, adding a universal primer site and UMIs. TCRdb reanalysed the 5' RACE reads using MiXCR and keeps one entry per CDR3 protein. The sample lists roughly 300,000 distinct CDR3 sequences, roughly 6.8% occurring once. The data were taken from a study of T cells after yellow fever vaccination. Study-level findings and limits: Subsequent to the booster, the majority of primary-vaccination clones reappeared (96% CD4, 88% CD8). Peaking on day 5 versus 15, the secondary response was faster but weaker.

Per the germline V gene, CDR1 is SQVTM and CDR2 is ANQGSEA. V was clipped by 3 bases and J by 6 bases, with 15 bases between them. The CDR3 totals 13 residues. This chain connects TRBV29-1 to TRBJ2-7; D is perhaps TRBD1 (5 bases). This specimen consisted of PBMCs, obtained 45 days after the first yellow fever vaccination. The sequence derives from a man younger than 35 who received the YFV17D yellow fever vaccine. For the CDR3, the DNA is TGCAGCGTTGAGGCTCCTGACAGTTTCGAGCAGTACTTC. It yields the protein CSVEAPDSFEQYF.